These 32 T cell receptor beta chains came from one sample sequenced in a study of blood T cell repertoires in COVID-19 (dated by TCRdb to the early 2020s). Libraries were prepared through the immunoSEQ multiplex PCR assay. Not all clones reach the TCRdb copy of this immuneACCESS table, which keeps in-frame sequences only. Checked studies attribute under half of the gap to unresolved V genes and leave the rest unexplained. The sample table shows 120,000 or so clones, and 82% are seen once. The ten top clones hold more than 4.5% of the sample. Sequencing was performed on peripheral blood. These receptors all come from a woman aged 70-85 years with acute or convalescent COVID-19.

CDR3 DNA: TGTGCCAGCAGTACAGGGGACCAGGCCTATGGCTACACCTTC. Protein product: CASSTGDQAYGYTF. V usage is TRBV6-6 and J usage is TRBJ1-2; 7 bases are shared with TRBD1. Unmatched junction bases numbered 7, after V lost 5 bases and J lost 4 bases. CDR3 length: 14 amino acids. The germline V gene has CDR1 MNHNY and CDR2 SVGAGI (reference sequence).

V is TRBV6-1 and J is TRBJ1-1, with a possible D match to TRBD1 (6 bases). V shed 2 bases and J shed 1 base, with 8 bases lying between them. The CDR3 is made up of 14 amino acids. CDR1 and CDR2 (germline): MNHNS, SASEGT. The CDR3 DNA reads TGTGCCAGCAGTGAAAACAGGGAGAACACTGAAGCTTTCTTT. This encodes CASSENRENTEAFF.

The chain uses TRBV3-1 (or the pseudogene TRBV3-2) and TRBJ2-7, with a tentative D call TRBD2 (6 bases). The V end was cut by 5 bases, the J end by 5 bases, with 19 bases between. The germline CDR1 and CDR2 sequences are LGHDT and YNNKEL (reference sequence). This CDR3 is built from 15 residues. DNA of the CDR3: TGTGCCAGCAGCTCCCGGGACTCCGTGCAACACGAGCAGTACTTC. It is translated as CASSSRDSVQHEQYF.

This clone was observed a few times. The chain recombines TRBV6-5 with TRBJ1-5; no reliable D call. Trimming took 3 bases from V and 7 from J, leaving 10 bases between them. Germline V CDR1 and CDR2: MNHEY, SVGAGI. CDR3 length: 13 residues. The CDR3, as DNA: TGTGCCAGCAGTTATTCCTCAGTACAGCCCCAGCATTTT. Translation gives CASSYSSVQPQHF.

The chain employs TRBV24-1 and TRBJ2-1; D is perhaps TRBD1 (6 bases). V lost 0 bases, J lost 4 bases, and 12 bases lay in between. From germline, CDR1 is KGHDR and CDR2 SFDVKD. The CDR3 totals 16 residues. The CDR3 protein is CATSDLVPGAYNEQFF. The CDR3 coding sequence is TGTGCCACCAGTGATTTGGTACCAGGGGCTTACAATGAGCAGTTCTTC.

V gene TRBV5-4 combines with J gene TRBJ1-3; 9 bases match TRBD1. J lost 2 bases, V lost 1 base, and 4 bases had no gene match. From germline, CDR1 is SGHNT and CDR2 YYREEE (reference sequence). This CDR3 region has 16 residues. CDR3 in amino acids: CASSLTGQGPGNTIYF. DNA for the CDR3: TGTGCCAGCAGCTTGACAGGACAGGGGCCTGGAAACACCATATATTTT.

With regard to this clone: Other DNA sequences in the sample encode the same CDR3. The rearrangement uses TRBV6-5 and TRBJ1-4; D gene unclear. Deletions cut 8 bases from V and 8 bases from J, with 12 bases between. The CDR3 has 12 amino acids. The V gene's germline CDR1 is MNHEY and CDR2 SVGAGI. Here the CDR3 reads CASSPRGEKLFF. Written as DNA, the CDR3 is TGTGCCAGCTCCCCACGGGGAGAAAAACTGTTTTTT.

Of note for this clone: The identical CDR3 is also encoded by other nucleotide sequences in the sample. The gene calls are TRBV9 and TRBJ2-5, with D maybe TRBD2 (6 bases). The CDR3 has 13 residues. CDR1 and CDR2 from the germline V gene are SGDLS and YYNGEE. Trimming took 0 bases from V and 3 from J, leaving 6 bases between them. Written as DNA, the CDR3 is TGTGCCAGCAGCGTAGGGGGGGAAGAGACCCAGTACTTC. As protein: CASSVGGEETQYF.

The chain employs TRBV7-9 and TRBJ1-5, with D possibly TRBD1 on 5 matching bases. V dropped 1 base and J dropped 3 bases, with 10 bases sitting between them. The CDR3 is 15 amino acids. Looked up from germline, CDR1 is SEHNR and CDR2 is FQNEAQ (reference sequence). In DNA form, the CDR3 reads TGTGCCAGCAGCTTAGGAACAGGATCCAATCAGCCCCAGCATTTT. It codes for CASSLGTGSNQPQHF.

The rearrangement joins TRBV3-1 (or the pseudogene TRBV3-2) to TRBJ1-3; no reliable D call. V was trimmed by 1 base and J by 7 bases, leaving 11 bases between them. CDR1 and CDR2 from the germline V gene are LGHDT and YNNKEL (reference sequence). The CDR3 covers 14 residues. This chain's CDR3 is CASSQVRLTNTIYF. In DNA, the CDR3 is TGTGCCAGCAGCCAAGTCAGGCTCACGAACACCATATATTTT.

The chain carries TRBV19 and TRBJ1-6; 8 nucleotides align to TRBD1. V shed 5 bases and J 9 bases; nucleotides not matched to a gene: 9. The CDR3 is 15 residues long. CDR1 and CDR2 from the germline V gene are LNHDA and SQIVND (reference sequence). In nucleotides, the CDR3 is TGTGCCAGTAGTGATACAGGGGGGAACCTTTCACCCCTCCACTTT. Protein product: CASSDTGGNLSPLHF.

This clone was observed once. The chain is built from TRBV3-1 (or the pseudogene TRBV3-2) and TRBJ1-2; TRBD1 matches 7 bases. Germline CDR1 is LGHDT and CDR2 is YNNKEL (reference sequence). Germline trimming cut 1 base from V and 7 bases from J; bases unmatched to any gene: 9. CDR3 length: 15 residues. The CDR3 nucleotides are TGTGCCAGCAGCCAAGTAGGGCAGGGGGGATCTGGCTACACCTTC. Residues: CASSQVGQGGSGYTF.

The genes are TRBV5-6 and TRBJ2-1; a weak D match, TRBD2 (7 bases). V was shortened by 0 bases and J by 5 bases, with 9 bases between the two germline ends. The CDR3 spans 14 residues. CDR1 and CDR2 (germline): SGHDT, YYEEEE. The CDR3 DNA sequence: TGTGCCAGCAGCTTGGGCGGGGGCCACAATGAGCAGTTCTTC. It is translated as CASSLGGGHNEQFF.

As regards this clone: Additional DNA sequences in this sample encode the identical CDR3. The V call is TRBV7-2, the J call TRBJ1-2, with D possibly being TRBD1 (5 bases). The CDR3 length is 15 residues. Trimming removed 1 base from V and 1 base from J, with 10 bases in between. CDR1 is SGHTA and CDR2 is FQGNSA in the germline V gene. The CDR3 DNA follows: TGTGCCAGCAGCTTAGGGCAGGGCCTTAACTATGGCTACACCTTC. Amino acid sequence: CASSLGQGLNYGYTF.

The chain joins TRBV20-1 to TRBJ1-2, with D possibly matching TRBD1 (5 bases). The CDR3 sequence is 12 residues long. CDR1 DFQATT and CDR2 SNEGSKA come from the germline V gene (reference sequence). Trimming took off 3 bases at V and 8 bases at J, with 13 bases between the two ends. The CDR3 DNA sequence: TGCAGTGCTAGTCGGGGGTTGGGAGGCTACACCTTC. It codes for CSASRGLGGYTF.

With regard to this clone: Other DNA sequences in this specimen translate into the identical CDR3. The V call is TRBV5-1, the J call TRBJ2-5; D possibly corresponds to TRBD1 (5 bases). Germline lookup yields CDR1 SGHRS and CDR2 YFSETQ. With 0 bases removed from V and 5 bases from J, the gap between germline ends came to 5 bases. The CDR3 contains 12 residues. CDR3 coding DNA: TGCGCCAGCAGCTTGGCAGGGGAGACCCAGTACTTC. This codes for CASSLAGETQYF.

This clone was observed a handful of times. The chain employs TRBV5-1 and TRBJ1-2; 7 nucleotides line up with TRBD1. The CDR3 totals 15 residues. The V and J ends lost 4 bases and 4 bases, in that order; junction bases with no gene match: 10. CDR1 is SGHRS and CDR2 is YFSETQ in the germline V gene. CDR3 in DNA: TGCGCCAGCAGCAGCGGGCAGGGGGGAGGCTATGGCTACACCTTC. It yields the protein CASSSGQGGGYGYTF.

DNA for the CDR3: TGTGCCACCACGGGAGGGTCGCACGAGCAGTACTTC. Protein: CATTGGSHEQYF. The gene calls are TRBV11-1 and TRBJ2-7; 8 bases match TRBD2. V gave up 10 bases and J gave up 5 bases; unmatched junction bases: 7. CDR1 and CDR2 from the germline V gene are SGHAT and FQDESV (reference sequence). This CDR3 has 12 amino acids.

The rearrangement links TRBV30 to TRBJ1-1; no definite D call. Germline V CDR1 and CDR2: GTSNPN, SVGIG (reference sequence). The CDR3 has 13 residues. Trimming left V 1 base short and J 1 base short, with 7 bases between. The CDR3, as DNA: TGTGCCTGGAGTGCCCACGGGAACACTGAAGCTTTCTTT. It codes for CAWSAHGNTEAFF.

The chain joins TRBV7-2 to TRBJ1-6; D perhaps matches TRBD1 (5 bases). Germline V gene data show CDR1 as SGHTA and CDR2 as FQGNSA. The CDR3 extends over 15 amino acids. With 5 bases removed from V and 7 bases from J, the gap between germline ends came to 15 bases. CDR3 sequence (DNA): TGTGCCAGCAGCCCCTTTCGGGGGGAAAATTCACCCCTCCACTTT. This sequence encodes CASSPFRGENSPLHF. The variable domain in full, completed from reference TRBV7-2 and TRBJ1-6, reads GAGVSQSPSNKVTEKGKDVELRCDPISGHTALYWYRQSLGQGLEFLIYFQGNSAPDKSGLPSDRFSAERTGGSVSTLTIQRTQQEDSAVYLCASSPFRGENSPLHFGNGTRLTVT.

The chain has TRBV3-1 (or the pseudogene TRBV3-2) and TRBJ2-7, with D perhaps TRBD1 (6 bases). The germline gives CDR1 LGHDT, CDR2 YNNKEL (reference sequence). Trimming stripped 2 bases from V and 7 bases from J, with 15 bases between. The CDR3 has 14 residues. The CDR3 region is CASSQNPGDGEQYV. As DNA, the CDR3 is TGTGCCAGCAGCCAAAATCCAGGGGACGGAGAGCAGTACGTC.

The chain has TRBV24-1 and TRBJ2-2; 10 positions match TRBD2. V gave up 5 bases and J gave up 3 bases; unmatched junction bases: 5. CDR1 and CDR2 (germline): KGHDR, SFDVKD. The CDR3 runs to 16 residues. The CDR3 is CATSVRAGGHTGELFF. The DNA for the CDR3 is TGTGCCACCAGTGTTCGAGCGGGGGGGCACACCGGGGAGCTGTTTTTT.

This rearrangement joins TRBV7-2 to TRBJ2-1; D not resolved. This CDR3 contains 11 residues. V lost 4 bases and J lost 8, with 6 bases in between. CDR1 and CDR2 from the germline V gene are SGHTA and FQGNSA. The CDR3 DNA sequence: TGTGCCAGCAGCTCCGACTATGAGCAGTTCTTC. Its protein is CASSSDYEQFF. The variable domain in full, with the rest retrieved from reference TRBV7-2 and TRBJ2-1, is GAGVSQSPSNKVTEKGKDVELRCDPISGHTALYWYRQSLGQGLEFLIYFQGNSAPDKSGLPSDRFSAERTGGSVSTLTIQRTQQEDSAVYLCASSSDYEQFFGPGTRLTVL.

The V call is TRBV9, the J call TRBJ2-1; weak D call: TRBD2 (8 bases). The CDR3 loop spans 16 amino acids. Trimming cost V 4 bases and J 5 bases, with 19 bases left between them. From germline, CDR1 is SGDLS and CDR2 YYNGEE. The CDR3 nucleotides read TGTGCCAGCAGCCCCCGGGAGGGGGCGACCAACAATGAGCAGTTCTTC. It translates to CASSPREGATNNEQFF.

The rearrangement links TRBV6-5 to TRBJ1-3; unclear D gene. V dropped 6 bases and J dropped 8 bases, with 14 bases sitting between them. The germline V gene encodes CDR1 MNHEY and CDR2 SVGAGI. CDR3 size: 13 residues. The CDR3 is CASRQSHPDTIYF. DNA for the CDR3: TGTGCCAGCAGACAGAGTCACCCAGACACCATATATTTT.

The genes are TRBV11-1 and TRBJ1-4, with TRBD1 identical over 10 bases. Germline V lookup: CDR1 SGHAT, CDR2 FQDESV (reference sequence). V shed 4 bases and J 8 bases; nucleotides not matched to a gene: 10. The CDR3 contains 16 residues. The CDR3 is CASSSQTGGLREKLFF. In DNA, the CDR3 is TGTGCCAGCAGCTCTCAGACAGGGGGCCTCCGGGAAAAACTGTTTTTT. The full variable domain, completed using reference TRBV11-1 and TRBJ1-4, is EAEVAQSPRYKITEKSQAVAFWCDPISGHATLYWYRQILGQGPELLVQFQDESVVDDSQLPKDRFSAERLKGVDSTLKIQPAELGDSAMYLCASSSQTGGLREKLFFGSGTQLSVL.

Here the CDR3 reads CASSAQGQTNQPQHF. Here the CDR3 DNA reads TGTGCCAGCAGCGCCCAGGGACAGACCAATCAGCCCCAGCATTTT. The V call is TRBV7-2, the J call TRBJ1-5; 7 bases are shared with TRBD1. The CDR3 spans 15 residues. Trimming cost V 5 bases and J 3 bases; bases outside gene matches: 7. From germline, CDR1 is SGHTA and CDR2 FQGNSA.

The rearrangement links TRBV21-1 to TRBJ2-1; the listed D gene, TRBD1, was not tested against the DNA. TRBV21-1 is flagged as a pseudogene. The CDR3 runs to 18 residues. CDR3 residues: CASSKYGGTGGPYNEQFF. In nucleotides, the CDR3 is TGTGCCAGCAGCAAATATGGGGGGACAGGGGGGCCCTACAATGAGCAGTTCTTC.

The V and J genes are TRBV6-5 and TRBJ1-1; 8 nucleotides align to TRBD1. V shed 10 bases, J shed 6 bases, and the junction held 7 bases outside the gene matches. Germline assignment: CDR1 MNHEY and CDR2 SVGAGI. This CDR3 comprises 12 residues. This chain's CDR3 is CATIQGASEAFF. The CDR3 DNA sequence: TGTGCCACCATCCAGGGGGCTTCTGAAGCTTTCTTT.

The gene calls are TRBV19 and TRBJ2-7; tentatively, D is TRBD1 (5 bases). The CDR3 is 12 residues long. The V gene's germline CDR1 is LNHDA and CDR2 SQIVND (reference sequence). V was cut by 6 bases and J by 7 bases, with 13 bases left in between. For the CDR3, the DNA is TGTGCCAGTAGGACAGAAGGGCAAGAGCAGTACTTC. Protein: CASRTEGQEQYF. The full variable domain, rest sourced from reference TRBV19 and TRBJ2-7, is DGGITQSPKYLFRKEGQNVTLSCEQNLNHDAMYWYRQDPGQGLRLIYYSQIVNDFQKGDIAEGYSVSREKKESFPLTVTSAQKNPTAFYLCASRTEGQEQYFGPGTRLTVT.

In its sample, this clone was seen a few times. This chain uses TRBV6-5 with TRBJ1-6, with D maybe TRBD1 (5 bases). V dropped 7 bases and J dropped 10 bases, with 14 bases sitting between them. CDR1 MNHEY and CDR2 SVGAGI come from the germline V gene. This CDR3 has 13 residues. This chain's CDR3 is CASIGGWGSPLHF. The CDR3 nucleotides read TGTGCCAGCATAGGAGGGTGGGGCTCACCCCTCCACTTT.

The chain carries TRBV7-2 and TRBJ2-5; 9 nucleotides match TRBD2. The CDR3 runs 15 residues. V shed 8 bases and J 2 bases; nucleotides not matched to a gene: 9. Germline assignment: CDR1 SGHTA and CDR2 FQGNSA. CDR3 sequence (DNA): TGTGCCAGCGGGGCGGGGGGGCCAAGGCAAGAGACCCAGTACTTC. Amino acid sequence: CASGAGGPRQETQYF.